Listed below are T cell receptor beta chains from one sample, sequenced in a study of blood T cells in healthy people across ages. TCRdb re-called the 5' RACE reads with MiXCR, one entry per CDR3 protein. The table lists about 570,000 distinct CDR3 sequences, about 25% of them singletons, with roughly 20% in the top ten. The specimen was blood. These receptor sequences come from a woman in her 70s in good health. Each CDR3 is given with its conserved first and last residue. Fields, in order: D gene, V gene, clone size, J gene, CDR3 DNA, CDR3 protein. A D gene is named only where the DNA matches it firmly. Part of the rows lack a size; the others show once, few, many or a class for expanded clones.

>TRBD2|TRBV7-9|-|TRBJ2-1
TGTGCCAGCAGCGAGGGACTAGCGGTCTACAATGAGCAGTTCTTC
CASSEGLAVYNEQFF
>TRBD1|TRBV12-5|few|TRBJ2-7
TGTGCTAGTGGTTTGGGTCAGGGGGTTTACGAGCAGTACTTC
CASGLGQGVYEQYF
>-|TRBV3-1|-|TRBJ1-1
TGTGCCAGCAGCCGGAACCCGGGCACTGAAGCTTTCTTT
CASSRNPGTEAFF
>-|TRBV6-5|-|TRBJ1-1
TGTGCCAGCAGTTACTCGATACAGGCGGTGGAAGCTTTCTTT
CASSYSIQAVEAFF
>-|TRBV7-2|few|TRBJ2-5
TGTGCCAGCAGCTTAGCGGCTCTAGGGACCCAGTACTTC
CASSLAALGTQYF
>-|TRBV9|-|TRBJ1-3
TGTGCCAGCAGCCTGGGGGGGACCTCTGGAAACACCATATATTTT
CASSLGGTSGNTIYF
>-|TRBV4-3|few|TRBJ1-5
TGCGCCAGCAGCCAAGATGTCCGGGGAGGCCAGCCCCAGCATTTT
CASSQDVRGGQPQHF
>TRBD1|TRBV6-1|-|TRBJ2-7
TGTGCCAGCAGTGAAAGGGGACAGGGGCCCGAGCAGTACTTC
CASSERGQGPEQYF
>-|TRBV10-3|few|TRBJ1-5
TGTGCCATCAGTAGGACAGAGAGCAATCAGCCCCAGCATTTT
CAISRTESNQPQHF
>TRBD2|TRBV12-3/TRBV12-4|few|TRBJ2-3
TGTGCCAGCAGAACTAGCGGGGGGGCTTTTGATACGCAGTATTTT
CASRTSGGAFDTQYF
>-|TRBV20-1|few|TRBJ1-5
TGCAGTGCTAGAGATCCGAGGGGATGGGAACAGCCCCAGCATTTT
CSARDPRGWEQPQHF
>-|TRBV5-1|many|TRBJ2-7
TGTGCCAGCAGCTTAGCCCCCTCCTACGAGCAGTACTTC
CASSLAPSYEQYF
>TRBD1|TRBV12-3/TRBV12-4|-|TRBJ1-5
TGTGCCAGCAGTGAACAGGGGGCAGGGGGTCAGCCCCAGCATTTT
CASSEQGAGGQPQHF
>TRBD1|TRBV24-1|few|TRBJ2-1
TGTGCCACCAGTGATCACAAAACAGGGGGCAATGAGCAGTTCTTC
CATSDHKTGGNEQFF
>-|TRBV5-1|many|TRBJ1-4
TGCGCCAGCAGCTTGGACCAGGGAGCAACTAATGAAAAACTGTTTTTT
CASSLDQGATNEKLFF
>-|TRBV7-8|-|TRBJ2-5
TGTGCCAGCATCCGAGGGTGGGGAGAACCCAATGAGCACTTCTTC
CASIRGWGEPNEHFF
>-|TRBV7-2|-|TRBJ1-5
TGTGCCAGCAGCTCCTTCGGGGGAATAGGTCAGCCCCAGCATTTT
CASSSFGGIGQPQHF
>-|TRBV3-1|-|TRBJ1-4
TGTGCCAGCCGAGATTCCGGGGCACGTGAAAAACTGTTTTTT
CASRDSGAREKLFF
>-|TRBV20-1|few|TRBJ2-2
TGCAGTGCTGGGCAGGGAGTCGGCACCGGGGAGCTGTTTTTT
CSAGQGVGTGELFF
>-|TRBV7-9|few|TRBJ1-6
TGTGCCAGCAGCTTAGGTCGCGGGGGACAATCACCCCTCCACTTT
CASSLGRGGQSPLHF
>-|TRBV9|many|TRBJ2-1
TGTGCCAGCAGCGTAGACGGGGGGCTCTACAATGAGCAGTTCTTC
CASSVDGGLYNEQFF
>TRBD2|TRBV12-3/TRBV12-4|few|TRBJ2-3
TGTGCCAGCAGCCTCACTAGCGGGGGGGGCACAGATACGCAGTATTTT
CASSLTSGGGTDTQYF
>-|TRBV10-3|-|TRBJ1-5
TGTGCCACCTCGGGGAGGGCCAGTGAGGAGCCCCAGCATTTT
CATSGRASEEPQHF
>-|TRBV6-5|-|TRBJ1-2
TGTGGAGTGGGACCGACAAATTATGGCTACACCTTC
CGVGPTNYGYTF
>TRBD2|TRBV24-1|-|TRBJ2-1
TGTGCCACCAGTAATCAGAGCGGGGAATCCTACAATGAGCAGTTCTTC
CATSNQSGESYNEQFF
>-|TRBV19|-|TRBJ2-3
TGTGCCAGTAGGACCGGCGGCCTCGGGGGTGATACGCAGTATTTT
CASRTGGLGGDTQYF
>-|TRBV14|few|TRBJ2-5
TGTGCCAGCAGTCGACTAGACCTTATTCAAGAGACCCAGTACTTC
CASSRLDLIQETQYF
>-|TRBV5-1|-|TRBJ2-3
TGCGCCAGCAGCGTGGATAGCAAAGATACGCAGTATTTT
CASSVDSKDTQYF
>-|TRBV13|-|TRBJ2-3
TGTGCCAGCAGCTTAGATCCCAGGAACACAGATACGCAGTATTTT
CASSLDPRNTDTQYF
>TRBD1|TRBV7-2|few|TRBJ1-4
TGTGCCAGCAGCTCGGACAGGGCTAATGAAAAACTGTTTTTT
CASSSDRANEKLFF
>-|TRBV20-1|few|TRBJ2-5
TGCAGTGCTCCAGGGGGGCTTATCGAGACCCAGTACTTC
CSAPGGLIETQYF
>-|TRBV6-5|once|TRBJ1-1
TGTGCCAGCAGTTACTGGGTGGACACTGAAGCTTTCTTT
CASSYWVDTEAFF
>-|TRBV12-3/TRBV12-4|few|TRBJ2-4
TGTGCCAGCAGTTTAGCGCTGGGGCTAGCCAAAAACATTCAGTACTTC
CASSLALGLAKNIQYF
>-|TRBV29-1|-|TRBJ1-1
TGCAGCGCCCTTACAGGGAAGAACACTGAAGCTTTCTTT
CSALTGKNTEAFF
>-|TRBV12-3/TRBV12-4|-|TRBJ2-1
TGTGCCAGCAGTTTAGCGCCTGGCGGGCGACTAGTCTACAATGAGCAGTTCTTC
CASSLAPGGRLVYNEQFF
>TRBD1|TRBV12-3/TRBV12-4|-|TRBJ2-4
TGTGCCAGCAGTCCGGGACAGGGCTCCCTAGCCAAAAACATTCAGTACTTC
CASSPGQGSLAKNIQYF
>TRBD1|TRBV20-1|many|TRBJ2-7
TGCAGTGCCCTAAGACAGGGAAACGAGCAGTACTTC
CSALRQGNEQYF
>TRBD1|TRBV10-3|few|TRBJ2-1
TGTGCCATCAGTGATTTGACAGGGGGCAATGAGCAGTTCTTC
CAISDLTGGNEQFF
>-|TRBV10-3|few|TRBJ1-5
TGTGCCATCAGTGCGGGGGAGCGCCAGCCCCAGCATTTT
CAISAGERQPQHF
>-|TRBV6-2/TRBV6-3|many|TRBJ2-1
TGTGCCAGCAGCTGGGCGGGGTCGCAGTTCTTC
CASSWAGSQFF
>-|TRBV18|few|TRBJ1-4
TGTGCCAGCTCACCATTATCAACTAATGAAAAACTGTTTTTT
CASSPLSTNEKLFF
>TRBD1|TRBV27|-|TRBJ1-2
TGTGCCAGCAGTTACGCGACAGGGGGAGGTGGCTACACCTTC
CASSYATGGGGYTF
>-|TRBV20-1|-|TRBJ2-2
TGCAGTGCTAGGACCGGGGCCACCGGGGAGCTGTTTTTT
CSARTGATGELFF
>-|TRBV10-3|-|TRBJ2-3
TGTGCCATCAGTCGCCTGGTCACAGATACGCAGTATTTT
CAISRLVTDTQYF
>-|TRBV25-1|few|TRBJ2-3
TGTGCCAGCAGTGGGGGGCGCCGTGCAGATACGCAGTATTTT
CASSGGRRADTQYF
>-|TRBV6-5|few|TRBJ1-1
TGTGCCAGGGGGGGGGCCGGCAGGGTTGAAGCTTTCTTT
CARGGAGRVEAFF
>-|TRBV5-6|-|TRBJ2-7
TGTGCCAGCAGCTTTGCCGGGACATACTCCTACGAGCAGTACTTC
CASSFAGTYSYEQYF
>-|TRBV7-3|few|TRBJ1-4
TGTGCCAGCAGCATAAGAGGGAGGGCATCAGCTAATGAAAAACTGTTTTTT
CASSIRGRASANEKLFF
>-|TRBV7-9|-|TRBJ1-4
TGTGCCAGCAGCCGGGCGACCGGGGGTGAAAAACTGTTTTTT
CASSRATGGEKLFF
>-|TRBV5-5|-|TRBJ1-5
TGTGCCAGCAGCTTTGATCAGCCCCTGGTGGGTCAGCCCCAGCATTTT
CASSFDQPLVGQPQHF
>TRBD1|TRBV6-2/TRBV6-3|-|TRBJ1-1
TGTGCCAGTACAGGGGTAATGAACACTGAAGCTTTCTTT
CASTGVMNTEAFF
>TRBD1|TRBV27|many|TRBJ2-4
TGTGCCAGCAGTACCTTCGGACAGGGGGCCAAAAACATTCAGTACTTC
CASSTFGQGAKNIQYF
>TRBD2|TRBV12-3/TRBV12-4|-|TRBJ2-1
TGTGCCAGCACTAGCGGGGGGGTGGGCGAGCAGTTCTTC
CASTSGGVGEQFF
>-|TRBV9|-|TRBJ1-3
TGTGCCAGCAGCGGAAGGGGAAACACCATATATTTT
CASSGRGNTIYF
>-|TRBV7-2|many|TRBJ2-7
TGTGCCAGCAGCTCCGCCTACGAGCAGTACTTC
CASSSAYEQYF
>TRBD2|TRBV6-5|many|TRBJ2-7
TGTGCCTCCCGACGGGGGGGACTAGCCTACGAGCAGTACTTC
CASRRGGLAYEQYF
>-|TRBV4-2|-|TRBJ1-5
TGTGCCAGCAGCCAAGATATGGGGTGGGCCCAGCATTTT
CASSQDMGWAQHF
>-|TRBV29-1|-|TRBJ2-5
TGCAGCGTTGACTTGTCCGAGGTTGCGTACCAAGAGACCCAGTACTTC
CSVDLSEVAYQETQYF
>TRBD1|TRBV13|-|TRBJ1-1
TGTGCCAGCAGCTTAGTTCAGGGGGCGCGGGAGAACACTGAAGCTTTCTTT
CASSLVQGARENTEAFF